This T cell receptor (beta chain) comes out of a study of OX40 agonist ivuxolimab in advanced cancers. Study-wide context: Each patient was given ivuxolimab into a vein every 2 weeks, at 0.01 to 10 mg/kg.

Concerning this clone: Its antigen is not identified.

TCRdb keeps only in-frame clones here, not all; method: immunoSEQ multiplex PCR. Of roughly 60,000 clones listed, about 91% are singletons. The CDR3 has 15 amino acids. Trimming shortened V by 7 bases and J by 4 bases, and 17 bases separated the two germline ends. Germline lookup yields CDR1 LNHDA and CDR2 SQIVND (reference sequence). Whole-study results and caveats: Compared with CD4+, CD8+ T cells on average had more expanded clones.

Sequenced material: CD4+ or CD8+ T cells sorted from blood, taken in a trial of the OX40 agonist ivuxolimab. The chain is built from TRBV19 and TRBJ2-1; D not resolved. The source is an adult with an advanced solid tumor such as melanoma, head and neck, liver or kidney cancer. The CDR3 DNA reads TGTGCCAGTACCCCCCTCCCCGGCGCTTACAATGAGCAGTTCTTC. Translating it yields CASTPLPGAYNEQFF.